Below are 25 T cell receptor beta chains sequenced from a single sample in a study of blood T cell repertoires in COVID-19. Assay: immunoSEQ multiplex PCR; the TCRdb copy retains only in-frame clones and omits some. This table has about 51,000 clones, approximately 86% appearing once. Specimen: peripheral blood. Source of these receptors: a man aged 55 to 70 with acute or convalescent COVID-19.

V is TRBV6-1 and J is TRBJ1-4, with D hard to call. From germline, CDR1 is MNHNS and CDR2 SASEGT. The CDR3 is made up of 17 amino acids. Trimming removed 4 bases at V and 2 bases at J, with 17 bases between. CDR3 in amino acids: CASSARSGRTTNEKLFF. CDR3 DNA sequence: TGTGCCAGCAGTGCACGGTCGGGGAGGACGACTAATGAAAAACTGTTTTTT.

This chain joins TRBV18 and TRBJ2-7; weak D call: TRBD1 (6 bases). The V gene's germline CDR1 is KGHSH and CDR2 LQKENI. Trimming removed 3 bases at V and 7 bases at J, with 13 bases between. This CDR3 spans 13 amino acids. The CDR3 sequence: CASSPSIRGEQYF. CDR3 nucleotide sequence: TGTGCCAGCTCACCTTCAATAAGGGGGGAGCAGTACTTC.

The CDR3 coding sequence is TGTGCCAGCCACCCCGGGGATCCTGGGAGCAATCAGCCCCAGCATTTT. The encoded protein is CASHPGDPGSNQPQHF. The chain joins TRBV21-1 to TRBJ1-5. TRBV21-1 is a known pseudogene. CDR3 length: 16 residues.

The chain joins TRBV7-2 to TRBJ2-7; possibly TRBD2 for D (5 bases). V lost 0 bases, J lost 7 bases, and 13 bases lay in between. The CDR3 is 14 residues long. CDR1 is SGHTA, CDR2 FQGNSA, per germline. This chain's CDR3 is CASSLARASGEQYF. CDR3 nucleotide sequence: TGTGCCAGCAGCTTAGCGAGGGCTTCTGGTGAGCAGTACTTC.

CDR3 nucleotide sequence: TGTGCTAGTGGCCCAGGACTAGGGGGATCTGGGGCCAACGTCCTGACTTTC. Protein sequence: CASGPGLGGSGANVLTF. The chain employs TRBV12-5 and TRBJ2-6; D perhaps matches TRBD2 (7 bases). CDR3 size: 17 residues. V was clipped by 6 bases and J by 1 base, with 16 bases between them. CDR1 is LGHNT and CDR2 is FRNRAP in the germline V gene.

The chain employs TRBV29-1 and TRBJ2-3; 7 nucleotides agree with TRBD1. After removal of 7 bases from V and 2 bases from J, the junction contained 6 bases not matched to a gene. CDR1 and CDR2 from the germline V gene are SQVTM and ANQGSEA. The CDR3 has 13 amino acids. CDR3 sequence reads: CSERTGSTDTQYF. The CDR3 nucleotides are TGCAGCGAAAGGACAGGATCCACAGATACGCAGTATTTT.

The J gene is TRBJ2-3, the V gene TRBV19; 10 nucleotides line up with TRBD2. Trimming removed 6 bases from V and 9 bases from J; junction bases left unmatched: 6. Germline V gene lookup returns CDR1 LNHDA and CDR2 SQIVND (reference sequence). The CDR3 spans 13 residues. The CDR3, as DNA: TGTGCCAGTAGCGACCGGACTAGCGGAACGCAGTATTTT. Amino acid sequence: CASSDRTSGTQYF.

The rearrangement uses TRBV10-2 and TRBJ1-2; 8 nucleotides align to TRBD1. The CDR3 covers 13 residues. Trimming at V came to 0 bases and at J to 8 bases, leaving 2 bases not matched to a gene. Per germline, CDR1 WSHSY and CDR2 SAAADI. This CDR3 is CASSESRGHGYTF. The CDR3 coding sequence is TGCGCCAGCAGTGAGTCCAGGGGGCACGGCTACACCTTC.

The chain employs TRBV15 and TRBJ1-4, with D possibly TRBD1 on 6 matching bases. V gave up 5 bases and J gave up 3 bases, with 13 bases separating them. Looked up from germline, CDR1 is LNHNV and CDR2 is YYDKDF (reference sequence). The CDR3 is made up of 15 amino acids. This CDR3 is CATSPRGGSNEKLFF. The CDR3 nucleotides read TGTGCCACCAGCCCAAGGGGGGGGTCTAATGAAAAACTGTTTTTT.

V is TRBV28 and J is TRBJ2-7; D gene uncertain. Germline V CDR1 and CDR2: MDHEN, SYDVKM. V was clipped by 4 bases and J by 7 bases, with 11 bases between them. The CDR3 runs 12 residues. The CDR3 DNA is TGTGCCAGCAGTTCCTTTTTTTCGGAGCAGTACTTC. Protein: CASSSFFSEQYF.

The V gene is TRBV20-1, the J gene TRBJ1-2; the D is unclear. The germline V gene has CDR1 DFQATT and CDR2 SNEGSKA (reference sequence). The ends were cut back, 5 bases at V and 7 bases at J, with 11 bases in the middle. The CDR3 is 11 residues long. The CDR3 protein is CSAVFAGGYTF. CDR3 in DNA: TGCAGTGCTGTCTTCGCCGGTGGCTACACCTTC.

The chain combines TRBV10-3 with TRBJ2-7, with TRBD2 matching 15 bases. This CDR3 has 16 residues. With 6 bases clipped from V and 4 bases from J, the junction kept 7 bases outside the gene matches. The V gene's germline CDR1 is ENHRY and CDR2 SYGVKD. CDR3 in DNA: TGTGCCATCAGGTCTTCCGGGACTAGCGGGAGGTACGAGCAGTACTTC. It specifies CAIRSSGTSGRYEQYF.

This chain connects TRBV10-3 to TRBJ1-2; D is possibly TRBD1 (5 bases). The CDR3 has 12 residues. The germline gives CDR1 ENHRY, CDR2 SYGVKD. With 2 bases removed from V and 8 bases from J, the gap between germline ends came to 9 bases. This CDR3 is CAISEGAKGYTF. The CDR3 region has the DNA TGTGCCATCAGTGAGGGGGCGAAAGGCTACACCTTC.

The chain has TRBV4-1 and TRBJ2-2; D is possibly TRBD2 (6 bases). CDR3 size: 16 residues. Germline V gives CDR1 MGHRA, CDR2 YSYEKL. Trimming shortened V by 0 bases and J by 4 bases, and 12 bases separated the two germline ends. The chain's CDR3 is CASSQEGGAITGELFF. The DNA for the CDR3 is TGCGCCAGCAGCCAAGAAGGCGGGGCGATCACCGGGGAGCTGTTTTTT.

The V gene is TRBV3-1 (or the pseudogene TRBV3-2), the J gene TRBJ2-1, with a weak D call TRBD2 (6 bases). This CDR3 has 13 residues. Germline V gives CDR1 LGHDT, CDR2 YNNKEL (reference sequence). Trimming took 4 bases from V and 12 from J, leaving 16 bases between them. CDR3 region: CASSPKPGVVQFF. CDR3 DNA sequence: TGTGCCAGCAGCCCAAAGCCGGGGGTGGTGCAGTTCTTC.

The V call is TRBV5-1, the J call TRBJ1-3, with 8 nucleotides matching TRBD1. J lost 3 bases, V lost 1 base, and 6 bases had no gene match. This CDR3 spans 16 amino acids. Per the germline V gene, CDR1 is SGHRS and CDR2 is YFSETQ. CDR3 nucleotide sequence: TGCGCCAGCAGCTTGTCCGGGACAGGATATGGAAACACCATATATTTT. Translation gives CASSLSGTGYGNTIYF.

The chain joins TRBV7-9 to TRBJ1-2; the D gene is possibly TRBD1 (6 bases). V was pared by 1 base and J by 6 bases, with 15 bases between. The CDR3 totals 15 residues. Germline V CDR1 and CDR2: SEHNR, FQNEAQ (reference sequence). The CDR3 DNA is TGTGCCAGCAGCTTAGGCCCGGGACAAGAGGATGGCTACACCTTC. Protein sequence: CASSLGPGQEDGYTF.

This chain links TRBV19 with TRBJ1-2, with TRBD1 identical over 8 bases. From germline, CDR1 is LNHDA and CDR2 SQIVND (reference sequence). The junction had 13 bases not matched to a gene; V was cut back by 10 bases and J by 6 bases. The CDR3 covers 14 residues. CDR3 region: CATSRPDRVNGYTF. For the CDR3, the DNA is TGTGCCACCTCGCGCCCGGACAGGGTGAATGGCTACACCTTC.

This clone came up once. The chain carries TRBV3-1 (or the pseudogene TRBV3-2) and TRBJ2-1; D perhaps matches TRBD2 (6 bases). V dropped 1 base and J dropped 5 bases, with 15 bases sitting between them. Germline CDR1 is LGHDT and CDR2 is YNNKEL (reference sequence). The CDR3 has 16 amino acids. The CDR3, as DNA: TGTGCCAGCAGCCAAGTCGGCGGGACGGGCCACAATGAGCAGTTCTTC. This sequence encodes CASSQVGGTGHNEQFF.

This clone was seen a few times. The genes are TRBV27 and TRBJ2-3; 9 positions match TRBD1. This CDR3 contains 19 residues. CDR1 MNHEY and CDR2 SMNVEV come from the germline V gene (reference sequence). Trimming at V came to 5 bases and at J to 1 base, leaving 16 bases not matched to a gene. DNA of the CDR3: TGTGCCAGCAGTCCACGAGCCGGGACAGGGCGGTATGGCACAGATACGCAGTATTTT. The encoded protein is CASSPRAGTGRYGTDTQYF.

The chain uses TRBV15 and TRBJ2-7, with 7 bases lining up with TRBD2. V was clipped by 0 bases and J by 3 bases; unmatched bases: 5. CDR1 and CDR2 (germline): LNHNV, YYDKDF (reference sequence). This CDR3 has 15 amino acids. DNA for the CDR3: TGTGCCACCAGCAGAGATGGACTAGAGGTCTACGAGCAGTACTTC. Translation: CATSRDGLEVYEQYF. The whole variable domain, filled in from reference TRBV15 and TRBJ2-7, reads DAMVIQNPRYQVTQFGKPVTLSCSQTLNHNVMYWYQQKSSQAPKLLFHYYDKDFNNEADTPDNFQSRRPNTSFCFLDIRSPGLGDTAMYLCATSRDGLEVYEQYFGPGTRLTVT.

This clone was seen a single time. The V call is TRBV3-1 (or the pseudogene TRBV3-2), the J call TRBJ2-3; 7 positions match TRBD1. Looked up from germline, CDR1 is LGHDT and CDR2 is YNNKEL (reference sequence). V was pared by 5 bases and J by 1 base, with 6 bases of the junction left unmatched. CDR3 length: 15 residues. The CDR3 spells CASSTRQGGTDTQYF. CDR3 DNA: TGTGCCAGCAGCACTCGACAGGGAGGCACAGATACGCAGTATTTT.

This clone was seen once. The chain combines TRBV5-1 with TRBJ2-5; 9 bases align to TRBD1. The CDR3 runs to 23 residues. Per germline, CDR1 SGHRS and CDR2 YFSETQ. Unmatched junction bases numbered 25, after V lost 1 base and J lost 0 bases. The CDR3 DNA is TGCGCCAGCAGCTTGACCTATGATGGGACAGGGCAAAACGGGCTAGTAGACCAAGAGACCCAGTACTTC. Translation: CASSLTYDGTGQNGLVDQETQYF.

The chain combines TRBV5-1 with TRBJ1-6; D possibly corresponds to TRBD1 (6 bases). The germline V gene encodes CDR1 SGHRS and CDR2 YFSETQ. V was pared by 4 bases and J by 9 bases, with 11 bases between. This CDR3 has 13 amino acids. CDR3 in amino acids: CASSLEGGSPLHF. CDR3 DNA: TGCGCCAGCAGCCTCGAAGGGGGTTCACCCCTCCACTTT.

The chain joins TRBV28 to TRBJ1-2; D gene unclear. The CDR3 contains 13 residues. V was trimmed by 8 bases and J by 1 base, leaving 11 bases between them. The germline V gene encodes CDR1 MDHEN and CDR2 SYDVKM. CDR3 loop: CASAQTSNYGYTF. For the CDR3, the DNA is TGTGCCAGCGCCCAGACAAGTAACTATGGCTACACCTTC.